Listed here is a single TCR beta chain. The repertoire was sequenced with immunoSEQ multiplex PCR; TCRdb's copy has only in-frame clones and lacks some. Of 190,000 or so clones listed, 75% to 85% are singletons. This CDR3 spans 14 amino acids. Germline assignment: CDR1 SEHNR and CDR2 FQNEAQ (reference sequence). The V end was cut by 1 base, the J end by 4 bases, with 10 bases between. These data originate in a study of cytomegalovirus exposure and HLA in healthy donors. This receptor was identified in a woman aged 25 to 39 in good health and CMV-seropositive. The sample comprised PBMCs. V is TRBV7-9 and J is TRBJ2-5; no reliable D call. In DNA, the CDR3 is TGTGCCAGCAGCTTAGTCCCGGAGATAGAGACCCAGTACTTC. It translates to CASSLVPEIETQYF. The variable domain in full, completed from reference TRBV7-9 and TRBJ2-5, reads DTGVSQNPRHKITKRGQNVTFRCDPISEHNRLYWYRQTLGQGPEFLTYFQNEAQLEKSRLLSDRFSAERPKGSFSTLEIQRTEQGDSAMYLCASSLVPEIETQYFGPGTRLLVL.